This T cell receptor (beta chain) was observed in a study of blood T cell repertoires in COVID-19 (dated by TCRdb to about 2020). Describing the broader study: Samples from collaborators originated in the United States, Italy and Spain and spanned both the acute and convalescent phases of COVID-19. The prospective study material was composed of cDNA or gDNA derived from T cells, B-cell-depleted T cells, or PBMCs. Subjects who had been exposed to COVID-19, were actively infected with it, or had recovered from it provided the deeply sampled blood TCRbeta repertoires that made up the dataset. The repertoires were released in a freely available public database intended as a resource for research on the immune response to SARS-CoV-2. Samples were obtained from the ongoing ImmuneRACE study (first 160 participants) and from over 1,000 subjects provided by 6 global collaborators. A de-identified subject ID, COVID-19 status, age in years and sex were almost always included in the sample metadata. HLA class I and class II types, where available, came from metadata supplied by the sample provider rather than from assay-based typing.

The paper's findings and limits, for the study overall: How much clinical and demographic metadata was included differed by source and by participant, and the metadata was provided uncurated.

About this clone itself: Its specific antigen is unknown. No qualities accompany the bases; no much larger clone lies one base away.

The immunoSEQ Assay, a bias-controlled multiplex PCR, was used to amplify TCRbeta CDR3 regions from genomic DNA. As for the original processing: Within the assay, amplification of reference gene primers was used to estimate how many nucleated cells each sample contained. Sequence reads were collapsed and filtered to measure the absolute abundance of every unique TCRbeta CDR3 rearrangement. For each sample, productive Simpson clonality was calculated by taking the square root of Simpson's diversity index across productive rearrangements. TCRdb limited this immuneACCESS table to in-frame rearrangements with V and J called. A share of clones is missing; checked studies link under half to unresolved V genes, and the rest is unexplained. The V and J calls and clone size are taken from that table; D and trimming were inferred from the DNA. In this sample the table shows some 200,000 clones, around 84% of which occur a single time. Over 4.5% of the sample is in the top ten clones.

Collaborating institutions collected whole blood in K2EDTA tubes following their own protocols. Collaborator samples were shipped for TCRbeta analysis as frozen whole blood, isolated PBMCs, or DNA extracted from either sample type. Compared with germline, V lacks 3 bases and J lacks 5 bases; bases without a gene match: 5. Its CDR3 holds 16 amino acids, cysteine through phenylalanine. Only the CDR3 DNA stays, 48 bases, in frame from base 1. The germline V gene gives CDR1 as SGHVS and CDR2 as FNYEAQ. The sequence came from an older man with acute or convalescent COVID-19. This chain joins TRBV7-6 to TRBJ2-2; 11 junctional bases match TRBD2. Sequences were obtained from peripheral blood. Here is the DNA: TGTGCCAGCAGCTTTGCTAGCGGGAGGACAACCGGGGAGCTGTTTTTT. This is translated as CASSFASGRTTGELFF.